This record covers a single T cell receptor beta chain. This sample was taken from a study of human T cells and chemical hapten exposure. Time point here: pre-sensitization, week 0. As for treatment: therapeutic diphenylcyclopropenone sensitization with weekly scalp DPC. Researchers extracted total RNA from unfractionated whole blood. Trimming removed 6 bases from V and 1 base from J, with 19 bases in between. The CDR3 consists of 17 residues. Germline-derived CDR1 and CDR2 are LGHNT and FRNRAP. Library construction involved attaching unique molecular identifiers to individual cDNA molecules, which allowed quantitative, reproducible TCR counting. One entry per CDR3 protein results from TCRdb running MiXCR on the RACE reads. Seen here are roughly 380,000 distinct CDR3 sequences, approximately 5.1% observed once, and the top ten hold 2.5% to 3%.

The clonotype comes from a woman aged 45-65 years with alopecia areata. Some clones in this sample may be carry-over from other donors' samples. Sequenced material: whole blood, taken in connection with sensitization to the hapten diphenylcyclopropenone (DPC). The chain carries TRBV12-5 and TRBJ1-5; possibly TRBD1 for D (6 bases). This chain's CDR3 is CASGARGTVRSNQPQHF. The CDR3 DNA reads TGTGCTAGTGGGGCCAGGGGCACGGTTCGGAGCAATCAGCCCCAGCATTTT.